One sample yielded the 5 T cell receptor beta chains listed below, sequenced in a study of long-term antiretroviral therapy in people with HIV. The assay, immunoSEQ v3.0, was run at survey level. TCRdb's table, derived via immunoSEQ multiplex PCR, lists solely in-frame clones and lacks some. The table lists 20,000 to 25,000 clones, around 76% of them singletons. Source: unsorted PBMCs, taken less than 1.8 years before starting antiretroviral therapy. The receptors were sampled from a middle-aged woman with HIV.

This clone occurred once. The genes are TRBV2 and TRBJ2-7; 7 positions match TRBD1. Losses at the gene ends were 3 bases for V and 4 bases for J; bases not matched to a gene: 3. The CDR3 extends over 13 amino acids. Germline V gene sequence: CDR1 SNHLY, CDR2 FYNNEI. The DNA of the CDR3 is TGTGCCAGCAGTGAGACAGGGTCATACGAGCAGTACTTC. Translation gives CASSETGSYEQYF.

The chain links TRBV29-1 to TRBJ1-2, with D tentatively TRBD1 (6 bases). V was shortened by 4 bases and J by 2 bases, with 11 bases between the two germline ends. This CDR3 is built from 13 residues. CDR1 and CDR2 from the germline V gene are SQVTM and ANQGSEA. This CDR3 is CSVARTENYGYTF. Written as DNA, the CDR3 is TGCAGCGTTGCCAGGACAGAAAACTATGGCTACACCTTC.

Regarding this clone: The limits of the CDR3 on the DNA are not certain, so only TCRdb's listed CDR3 is given. The V gene is TRBV27, the J gene TRBJ2-3; no check of the table's D call, TRBD2, against the DNA was made. Counting both end residues, the CDR3 totals 15 amino acids. CDR1 and CDR2 (germline): MNHEY, SMNVEV (reference sequence). The CDR3 is CASSTSSAYTDTQYF.

This clone was seen once. V usage is TRBV10-1 and J usage is TRBJ2-3, with TRBD1 as a possible D gene (6 bases). Trimming took off 5 bases at V and 6 bases at J, with 18 bases between the two ends. CDR3 size: 15 residues. CDR1 and CDR2 (germline): WNHNN, SYGVQD (reference sequence). The DNA of the CDR3 is TGCGCCAGCAGTAAGGGGCCTCAGGGGATGGATACGCAGTATTTT. Translation gives CASSKGPQGMDTQYF.

The chain has TRBV5-4 and TRBJ1-1, with 7 bases lining up with TRBD1. The CDR3 length is 13 residues. The germline gives CDR1 SGHNT, CDR2 YYREEE (reference sequence). V shed 5 bases, J shed 6 bases, and the junction held 7 bases outside the gene matches. The CDR3 DNA follows: TGTGCCAGCAGAAACACAGGGGAGGCTGAAGCTTTCTTT. Its translation is CASRNTGEAEAFF.